The 28 T cell receptor beta chains listed next were all sequenced from one sample in a study of CD8 T cells in ankylosing spondylitis. TCRdb recomputed calls from the 5' RACE reads with MiXCR, one row per CDR3 protein. Counted here are around 39,000 distinct CDR3 sequences, 10% to 15% occurring once; the ten biggest clones make up approximately 33%. Sequencing was carried out using synovial fluid, either unsorted or a sorted T cell fraction (not recorded which). The receptors derive from a male donor with ankylosing spondylitis.

The chain employs TRBV6-4 and TRBJ2-2; 8 bases match TRBD1. This CDR3 is 15 amino acids long. V lost 4 bases and J lost 3; bases outside the gene matches: 4. Germline values: CDR1 MRHNA, CDR2 SNTAGT. The CDR3 region has the DNA TGTGCCAGCAGTGGCGGACAGGGAGACACCGGGGAGCTGTTTTTT. The encoded protein is CASSGGQGDTGELFF.

In its sample, this clonotype was seen a few times. The rearrangement joins TRBV10-3 to TRBJ1-2; no clear D. The CDR3 spans 16 residues. Looked up from germline, CDR1 is ENHRY and CDR2 is SYGVKD. Trimming left V 1 base short and J 0 bases short, with 12 bases between. The CDR3 loop reads CAISEFTARPNYGYTF. The CDR3 DNA follows: TGTGCCATCAGTGAGTTTACCGCCCGACCTAACTATGGCTACACCTTC.

This clonotype was recorded many times. V is TRBV5-4 and J is TRBJ1-1, with no clear D. Germline V gene sequence: CDR1 SGHNT, CDR2 YYREEE (reference sequence). Trimming cost V 0 bases and J 5 bases, with 20 bases left between them. CDR3 length equals 17 residues. CDR3 region: CASSLGSPGPPKTEAFF. The CDR3 DNA sequence: TGTGCCAGCAGCTTGGGATCCCCGGGCCCTCCTAAGACTGAAGCTTTCTTT. The full variable domain, completed using reference TRBV5-4 and TRBJ1-1, is ETGVTQSPTHLIKTRGQQVTLRCSSQSGHNTVSWYQQALGQGPQFIFQYYREEENGRGNFPPRFSGLQFPNYSSELNVNALELDDSALYLCASSLGSPGPPKTEAFFGQGTRLTVV.

Only a few counts were recorded for this clonotype. The rearrangement joins TRBV29-1 to TRBJ1-2; 9 bases map to TRBD1. Germline assignment: CDR1 SQVTM and CDR2 ANQGSEA. Trimming at V came to 3 bases and at J to 7 bases, leaving 6 bases not matched to a gene. This CDR3 spans 13 amino acids. The CDR3 coding sequence is TGCAGCGTTGACGGACAGGGGATAAGTGGCTACACCTTC. Protein sequence: CSVDGQGISGYTF.

V is TRBV6-1 and J is TRBJ1-2; a possible D gene is TRBD1 (6 bases). Germline V CDR1 and CDR2: MNHNS, SASEGT. Trimming shortened V by 5 bases and J by 8 bases, and 15 bases separated the two germline ends. CDR3 length: 13 residues. The CDR3 sequence: CASSPPGAEGYTF. The CDR3 DNA is TGTGCCAGCAGTCCCCCAGGGGCGGAAGGCTACACCTTC.

This clonotype showed up just a few times. The rearrangement joins TRBV11-2 to TRBJ1-1; D call uncertain. This CDR3 is built from 15 residues. Germline V gene lookup returns CDR1 SGHAT and CDR2 FQNNGV. V lost 0 bases and J 1 base, leaving 9 bases between the germline ends. The CDR3 here is CASSLDGGENTEAFF. For the CDR3, the DNA is TGTGCCAGCAGCTTAGATGGCGGAGAGAACACTGAAGCTTTCTTT.

Ten or more counts support this clonotype. The chain employs TRBV29-1 and TRBJ1-2; D gene ambiguous. This CDR3 is built from 14 residues. The V gene lost 1 base and the J gene lost 2 bases, with 11 bases spanning the gap. The V gene's germline CDR1 is SQVTM and CDR2 ANQGSEA. CDR3 DNA: TGCAGCGTTGAAGGGGCCACCCGGAACTATGGCTACACCTTC. Translated: CSVEGATRNYGYTF.

The gene calls are TRBV7-9 and TRBJ1-1, with D possibly matching TRBD1 (6 bases). There are 12 residues in the CDR3. Germline V lookup: CDR1 SEHNR, CDR2 FQNEAQ (reference sequence). V lost 2 bases to trimming and J lost 10 bases, with 11 bases between them. The CDR3 nucleotides are TGTGCCAGCAGCTTACCCAGGGGTACAGCTTTCTTT. It encodes CASSLPRGTAFF.

This sequence joins TRBV11-2 and TRBJ2-7; D not certain. CDR1 and CDR2 (germline): SGHAT, FQNNGV. V shed 0 bases and J shed 2 bases, with 20 bases lying between them. The CDR3 contains 18 residues. CDR3 sequence (DNA): TGTGCCAGCAGCTTAGACGACCCTTTCACCCACCCAACCTACGAGCAGTACTTC. It is translated as CASSLDDPFTHPTYEQYF.

Ten or more counts support this clonotype. This rearrangement joins TRBV28 to TRBJ2-1; D gene ambiguous. V dropped 6 bases and J dropped 13 bases, with 16 bases sitting between them. Germline V gene lookup returns CDR1 MDHEN and CDR2 SYDVKM. The length of the CDR3 is 12 residues. The CDR3, as DNA: TGTGCCAGCAGCTACTCGGAACTATCTCAGTTCTTC. This gives the protein CASSYSELSQFF.

This clonotype was detected a few times. The chain is built from TRBV7-2 and TRBJ2-3; possible D gene TRBD2, 5 bases. Germline loops: CDR1 SGHTA, CDR2 FQGNSA. The CDR3 extends over 15 amino acids. The germline V and J ends were trimmed by 3 bases and 0 bases, with 10 bases remaining between them. The CDR3 region is CASSFRRTSTDTQYF. For the CDR3, the DNA is TGTGCCAGCAGCTTCCGTCGGACTAGCACAGATACGCAGTATTTT. Complete variable domain (other parts from reference TRBV7-2 and TRBJ2-3): GAGVSQSPSNKVTEKGKDVELRCDPISGHTALYWYRQSLGQGLEFLIYFQGNSAPDKSGLPSDRFSAERTGGSVSTLTIQRTQQEDSAVYLCASSFRRTSTDTQYFGPGTRLTVL.

This chain uses TRBV11-2 with TRBJ2-1; 7 bases fit TRBD2. The germline V gene encodes CDR1 SGHAT and CDR2 FQNNGV. V lost 5 bases, J lost 3 bases, and 7 bases stayed unmatched. The CDR3 covers 15 residues. The DNA of the CDR3 is TGTGCCAGCAGCCCTGGGGGGGGGTTCTACAATGAGCAGTTCTTC. It specifies CASSPGGGFYNEQFF. The whole variable domain, filled in from reference TRBV11-2 and TRBJ2-1, reads EAGVAQSPRYKIIEKRQSVAFWCNPISGHATLYWYQQILGQGPKLLIQFQNNGVVDDSQLPKDRFSAERLKGVDSTLKIQPAKLEDSAVYLCASSPGGGFYNEQFFGPGTRLTVL.

J is TRBJ1-2 and V is TRBV21-1; TRBD1 reflects the table's D call only, with no check against the DNA. TRBV21-1 is an annotated pseudogene. This CDR3 is 18 amino acids long. The CDR3 DNA sequence: TGTGCCAGCAGCAATAAAGAAATGAGGGACAGGCCCAACTATGGCTACACCTTC. It encodes CASSNKEMRDRPNYGYTF.

This clonotype was picked up a small number of times. This chain joins TRBV5-1 and TRBJ2-7; either TRBD1 or TRBD2 may supply D (5 bases each). Trimming left V 5 bases short and J 1 base short, with 10 bases between. The CDR3 runs to 13 residues. Germline values: CDR1 SGHRS, CDR2 YFSETQ. CDR3 nucleotide sequence: TGCGCCAGCAGAGGGGACGGATCCTACGAGCAGTACTTC. Encoded protein: CASRGDGSYEQYF. The full variable domain, in which reference TRBV5-1 and TRBJ2-7 provide the parts outside the CDR3, is KAGVTQTPRYLIKTRGQQVTLSCSPISGHRSVSWYQQTPGQGLQFLFEYFSETQRNKGNFPGRFSGRQFSNSRSEMNVSTLELGDSALYLCASRGDGSYEQYFGPGTRLTVT.

This clonotype was counted only a few times. The V and J genes are TRBV7-9 and TRBJ2-1; D perhaps matches TRBD2 (6 bases). Germline CDR1 SEHNR, CDR2 FQNEAQ (reference sequence). V gave up 5 bases and J gave up 13 bases, with 15 bases separating them. The CDR3 has 12 amino acids. The CDR3 here is CASSPGLQKQFF. Written as DNA, the CDR3 is TGTGCCAGCAGCCCGGGACTCCAAAAACAGTTCTTC.

This clonotype was seen repeatedly, ten times or more. This chain joins TRBV5-6 and TRBJ2-5, with D possibly matching TRBD2 (5 bases). CDR3 length equals 16 residues. Deletions cut 4 bases from V and 3 bases from J, with 19 bases between. CDR1 and CDR2 from the germline V gene are SGHDT and YYEEEE. CDR3 loop: CASSRKPGYYEETQYF. Here the CDR3 DNA reads TGTGCCAGCAGCCGTAAACCGGGATATTATGAAGAGACCCAGTACTTC.

V usage is TRBV6-1 and J usage is TRBJ2-7; 8 bases are shared with TRBD1. The CDR3 spans 16 residues. V gave up 2 bases and J gave up 4 bases; unmatched junction bases: 10. Germline V gives CDR1 MNHNS, CDR2 SASEGT. The CDR3 sequence: CASSETRQGRTYEQYF. DNA for the CDR3: TGTGCCAGCAGTGAAACACGACAGGGGAGAACTTACGAGCAGTACTTC.

There are a few counts of this clonotype. This sequence joins TRBV6-1 and TRBJ2-5; the D gene is possibly TRBD2 (6 bases). The V and J ends lost 6 bases and 3 bases respectively, with 26 bases between them. In germline, CDR1 is MNHNS, CDR2 SASEGT. There are 18 residues in the CDR3. Here the CDR3 reads CASSLLTATGSLEETQYF. CDR3 DNA sequence: TGTGCCAGCAGCCTCTTAACCGCCACCGGGAGCTTGGAAGAGACCCAGTACTTC.

The chain recombines TRBV20-1 with TRBJ2-1; D not resolved. This CDR3 is built from 14 residues. Germline V gene data show CDR1 as DFQATT and CDR2 as SNEGSKA (reference sequence). V gave up 0 bases and J gave up 9 bases, with 15 bases separating them. The CDR3: CSARDSSITGEQFF. CDR3 bases: TGCAGTGCTAGAGATAGCAGTATAACTGGTGAGCAGTTCTTC.

This CDR3 reads CASSSDRGAGDTQYF. In nucleotides, the CDR3 is TGTGCCAGCAGCTCCGACAGGGGCGCAGGAGATACGCAGTATTTT. V usage is TRBV7-9 and J usage is TRBJ2-3, with 8 bases identical to TRBD1. CDR3 length: 15 amino acids. In germline, CDR1 is SEHNR, CDR2 FQNEAQ (reference sequence). Trimming took 4 bases from V and 5 from J; bases not matched to a gene: 8.

The J gene is TRBJ2-5, the V gene TRBV24-1; maybe TRBD2 (6 bases). Trimming removed 4 bases from V and 0 bases from J, with 14 bases in between. CDR3 size: 16 residues. Germline V CDR1 and CDR2: KGHDR, SFDVKD. The chain's CDR3 is CATSETTRGNQETQYF. CDR3 in DNA: TGTGCCACCAGTGAAACAACCCGGGGGAACCAAGAGACCCAGTACTTC.

The sample holds many counts of this clonotype. The chain combines TRBV6-1 with TRBJ2-1; TRBD2 is a possible D gene (7 bases). The CDR3 loop spans 16 amino acids. CDR1 and CDR2 (germline): MNHNS, SASEGT. V was trimmed by 2 bases and J by 8 bases, leaving 19 bases between them. The CDR3 region has the DNA TGTGCCAGCAGTGAAAACGTCGGCAGGGGAGGGGATGAGCAGTTCTTC. Translated, it gives CASSENVGRGGDEQFF.

This clonotype has at least ten counts. The CDR3 sequence is CSVVGSVRTSGRVRDNEQFF. CDR3 bases: TGCAGCGTTGTTGGTTCGGTTAGGACTAGCGGGAGGGTAAGGGACAATGAGCAGTTCTTC. The genes are TRBV29-1 and TRBJ2-1; 15 nucleotides match TRBD2. Looked up from germline, CDR1 is SQVTM and CDR2 is ANQGSEA. The CDR3 contains 20 residues. The J segment lost 5 bases and the V segment lost 4 bases, leaving 18 bases of the junction unmatched.

In nucleotides, the CDR3 is TGTGCCAGCAGCCAAGACCCAGCGGGGGGGCCGGAGACCCAGTACTTC. It codes for CASSQDPAGGPETQYF. This sequence joins TRBV4-2 and TRBJ2-5; TRBD2 matches at 10 bases. Trimming took 0 bases from V and 5 from J; bases not matched to a gene: 6. The CDR3 totals 16 residues. Germline V gene data show CDR1 as LGHNA and CDR2 as YNFKEQ.

By frequency in the sample, this clonotype is medium-sized. The J gene is TRBJ2-2, the V gene TRBV6-2 or TRBV6-3, with D perhaps matching TRBD2 (6 bases). V lost 4 bases and J lost 6, with 21 bases in between. The CDR3 contains 17 residues. Per germline, CDR1 MNHEY and CDR2 SVGEGT. The CDR3, as DNA: TGTGCCAGCAGTTTTCCCCGGGGGAGACCAGACGCCGGGGAGCTGTTTTTT. Amino acid sequence: CASSFPRGRPDAGELFF.

This clonotype was counted between two and nine times. CDR3 sequence reads: CASSQEGYEQYF. The CDR3 DNA is TGTGCCAGCAGCCAAGAAGGGTACGAGCAGTACTTC. This chain joins TRBV3-1 and TRBJ2-7, with D unclear. CDR3 size: 12 residues. The germline CDR1 and CDR2 sequences are LGHDT and YNNKEL (reference sequence). V was pared by 0 bases and J by 4 bases, with 4 bases between.

This clonotype has only a few counts. J is TRBJ2-7 and V is TRBV23-1, with 9 bases aligning to TRBD1. Being an ORF, TRBV23-1 has a function that is uncertain. This CDR3 is built from 15 residues. Trimming cost V 2 bases and J 3 bases; bases outside gene matches: 5. DNA of the CDR3: TGCGCCAGCAGTCAAGGGACAGGGCCCCACTACGAGCAGTACTTC. Protein product: CASSQGTGPHYEQYF.

This chain joins TRBV7-9 and TRBJ2-1, with TRBD1 as a possible D gene (5 bases). The germline gives CDR1 SEHNR, CDR2 FQNEAQ (reference sequence). Trimming took 5 bases from V and 7 from J, leaving 15 bases between them. This CDR3 has 14 amino acids. CDR3 loop: CASSPSGLGNEQFF. Written as DNA, the CDR3 is TGTGCCAGCAGCCCCTCAGGGTTAGGTAATGAGCAGTTCTTC. Full variable domain (remainder filled in from reference TRBV7-9 and TRBJ2-1): DTGVSQNPRHKITKRGQNVTFRCDPISEHNRLYWYRQTLGQGPEFLTYFQNEAQLEKSRLLSDRFSAERPKGSFSTLEIQRTEQGDSAMYLCASSPSGLGNEQFFGPGTRLTVL.